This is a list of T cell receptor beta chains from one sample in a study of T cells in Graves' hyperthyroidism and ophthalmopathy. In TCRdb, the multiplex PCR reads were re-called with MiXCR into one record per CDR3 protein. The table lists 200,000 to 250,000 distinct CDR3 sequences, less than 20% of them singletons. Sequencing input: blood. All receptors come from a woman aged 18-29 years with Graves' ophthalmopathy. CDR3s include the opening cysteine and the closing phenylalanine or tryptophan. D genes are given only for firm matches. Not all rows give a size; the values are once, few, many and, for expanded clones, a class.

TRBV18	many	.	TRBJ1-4	TGTGCCAGCTCACCAAGTCTAGGGGCTAATGAAAAACTGTTTTTT	CASSPSLGANEKLFF
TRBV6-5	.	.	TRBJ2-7	TGTGCCAGCAGTTACCTCCACCGGGACCCAGTCGGGCACCAGTACGAGCAGTACTTC	CASSYLHRDPVGHQYEQYF
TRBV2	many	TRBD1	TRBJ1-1	TGTGCCAGCAGCCCACTGTACCGGGACAGGGGGAACACTGAAGCTTTCTTT	CASSPLYRDRGNTEAFF
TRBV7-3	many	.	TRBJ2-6	TGTGCCAGCAAGGCGGCGGCCGGGGCCAACGTCCTGACTTTC	CASKAAAGANVLTF
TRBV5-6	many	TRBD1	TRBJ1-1	TGTGCCAGCAGCCCCGGGACAGGCGGAACTGAAGCTTTCTTT	CASSPGTGGTEAFF
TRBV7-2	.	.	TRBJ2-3	TGTGCCAGCAGTGATCTTGGCAGGGGGGATCGGGAAGGGCAGTATTTT	CASSDLGRGDREGQYF
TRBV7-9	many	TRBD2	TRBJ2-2	TGTGCCAGCAGCTTCGGAAGCGGGACCAAGGGAACGTACACCGGGGAGCTGTTTTTT	CASSFGSGTKGTYTGELFF
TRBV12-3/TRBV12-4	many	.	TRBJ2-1	TGTGCCAGCCGAGTAGGGGGTCTGTACAATGAGCAGTTCTTC	CASRVGGLYNEQFF
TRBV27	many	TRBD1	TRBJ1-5	TGTGCCAGCAGTTTACAGGGGGAAAGTGGGCAGCCCCAGCATTTT	CASSLQGESGQPQHF
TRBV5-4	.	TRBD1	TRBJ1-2	TGTGCCAGCAGTTCGTACCGGGACAGAGGATATGGCTACACCTTC	CASSSYRDRGYGYTF
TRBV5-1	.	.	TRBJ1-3	TGCGCCAGCAGCTATCAGGGTTCTGGAAACACCATATATTTT	CASSYQGSGNTIYF
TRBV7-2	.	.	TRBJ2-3	TGTGCCAGCAGCCCCGGGGGTGGAGATACGCAGTATTTT	CASSPGGGDTQYF
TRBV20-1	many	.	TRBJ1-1	TGCAGTGCTAGATGGGGTGGAGGGAACACTGAAGCTTTCTTT	CSARWGGGNTEAFF
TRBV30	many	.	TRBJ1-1	TGTGCCTGGGGTGGAACGAACACTGAAGCTTTCTTT	CAWGGTNTEAFF
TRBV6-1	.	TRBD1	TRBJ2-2	TGTGCCAGCAGTGAGGTAGGGGGCGCCGACACCGGGGAGCTGTTTTTT	CASSEVGGADTGELFF